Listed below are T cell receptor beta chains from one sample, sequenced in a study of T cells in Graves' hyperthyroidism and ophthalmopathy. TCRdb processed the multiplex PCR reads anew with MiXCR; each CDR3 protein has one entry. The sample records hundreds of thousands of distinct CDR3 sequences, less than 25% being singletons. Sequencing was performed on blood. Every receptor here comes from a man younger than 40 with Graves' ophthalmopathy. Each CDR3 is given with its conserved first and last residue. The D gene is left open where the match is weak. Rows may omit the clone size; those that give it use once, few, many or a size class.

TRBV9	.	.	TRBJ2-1	CASSVVTVYNEQFF	TGTGCCAGCAGCGTAGTGACAGTTTACAATGAGCAGTTCTTC
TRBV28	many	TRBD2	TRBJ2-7	CASSLSGSGSLPYEQYF	TGTGCCAGCAGTTTATCAGGTAGCGGGAGTTTACCCTACGAGCAGTACTTC
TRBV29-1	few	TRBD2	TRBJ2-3	CSGSGRAADTQYF	TGCAGCGGGAGCGGGAGGGCCGCAGATACGCAGTATTTT
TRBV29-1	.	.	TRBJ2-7	CSVDTSYEQYF	TGCAGCGTTGACACCTCCTACGAGCAGTACTTC
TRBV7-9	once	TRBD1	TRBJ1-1	CASSPDRGRGTEAFF	TGTGCCAGCAGCCCGGACAGGGGGCGAGGCACTGAAGCTTTCTTT
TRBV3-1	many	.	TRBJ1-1	CASSQLGQENTEAFF	TGTGCCAGCAGCCAACTGGGACAAGAGAACACTGAAGCTTTCTTT
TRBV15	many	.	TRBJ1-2	CATSRGARGANYGYTF	TGTGCCACCAGCCGAGGGGCCCGAGGGGCGAACTATGGCTACACCTTC
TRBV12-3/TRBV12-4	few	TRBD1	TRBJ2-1	CASSLVHGDRAANEQFF	TGTGCCAGCAGTTTAGTTCATGGAGACAGGGCGGCCAATGAGCAGTTCTTC
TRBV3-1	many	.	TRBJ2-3	CASRTSDTQYF	TGTGCCAGCAGGACGTCAGATACGCAGTATTTT
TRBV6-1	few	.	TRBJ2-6	CASSVTFSGANVLTF	TGTGCCAGCAGTGTCACTTTCTCTGGGGCCAACGTCCTGACTTTC
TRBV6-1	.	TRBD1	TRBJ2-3	CASSEAGTGPNTDTQYF	TGTGCCAGCAGTGAAGCTGGGACAGGGCCAAACACAGATACGCAGTATTTT
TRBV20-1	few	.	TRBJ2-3	CSASPSPRGDTQYF	TGCAGTGCTAGTCCGTCCCCCAGGGGAGATACGCAGTATTTT
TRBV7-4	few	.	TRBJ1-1	CASSPLFRNTEAFF	TGTGCCAGCTCCCCCTTATTTAGGAACACTGAAGCTTTCTTT
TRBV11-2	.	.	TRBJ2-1	CASSRGLYNEQFF	TGTGCCAGCAGCCGGGGCCTCTACAATGAGCAGTTCTTC
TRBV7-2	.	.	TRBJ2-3	CASSLALRLNTDTQYF	TGTGCCAGCAGCTTAGCCCTGAGACTCAACACAGATACGCAGTATTTT
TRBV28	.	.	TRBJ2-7	CASEQGDSYEQYF	TGTGCCAGCGAGCAGGGAGATTCCTACGAGCAGTACTTC
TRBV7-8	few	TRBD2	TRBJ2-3	CASSYPGGDTQYF	TGTGCCAGCAGCTACCCGGGGGGTGATACGCAGTATTTT
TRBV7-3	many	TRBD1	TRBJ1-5	CASSRAKQGGQTVQPQHF	TGTGCCAGCAGCCGGGCTAAACAAGGGGGCCAGACAGTACAGCCCCAGCATTTT
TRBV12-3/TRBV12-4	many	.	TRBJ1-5	CASSASFSNQPQHF	TGTGCCAGCAGTGCTTCTTTTAGCAATCAGCCCCAGCATTTT
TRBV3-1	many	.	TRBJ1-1	CASSQGGENTEAFF	TGTGCCAGCAGCCAAGGCGGGGAGAACACTGAAGCTTTCTTT
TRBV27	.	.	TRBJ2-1	CASKGLYNEQFF	TGTGCCAGCAAGGGACTCTACAATGAGCAGTTCTTC
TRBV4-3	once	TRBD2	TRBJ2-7	CASSPQRAGGPYEQYF	TGCGCCAGCAGCCCGCAGCGGGCGGGAGGGCCCTACGAGCAGTACTTC
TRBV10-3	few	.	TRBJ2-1	CAISELVGATYNEQFF	TGTGCCATCAGTGAGTTGGTAGGAGCTACCTACAATGAGCAGTTCTTC
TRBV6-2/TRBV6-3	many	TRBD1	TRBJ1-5	CASSSNDRDQPQHF	TGTGCCAGCAGTTCAAACGACAGGGACCAGCCCCAGCATTTT
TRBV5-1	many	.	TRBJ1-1	CASSLAYSNTEAFF	TGCGCCAGCAGCTTGGCCTACAGTAACACTGAAGCTTTCTTT
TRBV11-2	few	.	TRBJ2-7	CASSLNTGRGYEQYF	TGTGCCAGCAGCTTAAATACAGGGCGGGGGTACGAGCAGTACTTC
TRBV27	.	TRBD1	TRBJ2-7	CASSLQGQGVEQYF	TGTGCCAGCAGTTTACAAGGACAGGGGGTCGAGCAGTACTTC
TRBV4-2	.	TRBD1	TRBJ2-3	CASSQGQGITDTQYF	TGTGCCAGCAGCCAGGGACAGGGCATCACAGATACGCAGTATTTT
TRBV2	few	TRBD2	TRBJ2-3	CASLAGGRTDTQYF	TGTGCCAGTTTGGCGGGAGGACGCACAGATACGCAGTATTTT
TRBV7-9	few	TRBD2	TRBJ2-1	CASSSRESVVQSSYNEQFF	TGTGCCAGCAGCTCGCGGGAGAGCGTCGTCCAGAGCTCCTACAATGAGCAGTTCTTC
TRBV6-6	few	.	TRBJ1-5	CASSYLGDNYSNQPQHF	TGTGCCAGCAGTTACTTGGGGGACAACTATAGCAATCAGCCCCAGCATTTT
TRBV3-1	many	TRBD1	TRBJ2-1	CASSHTGVYNEQFF	TGTGCCAGCAGCCATACAGGGGTCTACAATGAGCAGTTCTTC
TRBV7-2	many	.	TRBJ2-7	CASSLGPGVAYEQYF	TGTGCCAGCAGCTTAGGGCCGGGAGTGGCCTACGAGCAGTACTTC
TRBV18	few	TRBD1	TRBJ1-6	CASSPSTGGNSPLHF	TGTGCCAGCTCACCGTCGACAGGGGGTAATTCACCCCTCCACTTT
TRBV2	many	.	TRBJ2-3	CASRTRDSRSTDTQYF	TGTGCCAGCAGGACCCGGGACTCACGCTCCACAGATACGCAGTATTTT
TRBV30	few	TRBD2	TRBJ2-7	CAWTLAGYEQYF	TGTGCCTGGACCCTAGCGGGATACGAGCAGTACTTC
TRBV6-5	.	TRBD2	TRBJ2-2	CASSYSTGGWTSGRSDTGELFF	TGTGCCAGCAGTTACTCGACAGGGGGCTGGACTAGCGGGAGGTCGGATACCGGGGAGCTGTTTTTT
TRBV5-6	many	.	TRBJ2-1	CASSLAHEQFF	TGTGCCAGCAGCCTGGCTCATGAGCAGTTCTTC
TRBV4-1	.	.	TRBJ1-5	CASSQYVSQPQHF	TGCGCCAGCAGCCAATACGTAAGCCAGCCCCAGCATTTT
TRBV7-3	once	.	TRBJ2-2	CASSLRGTNLRELFF	TGTGCCAGCAGCTTGCGCGGGACCAACCTAAGGGAGCTGTTTTTT
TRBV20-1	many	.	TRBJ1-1	CSASIVNTEAFF	TGCAGTGCTTCGATTGTGAACACTGAAGCTTTCTTT
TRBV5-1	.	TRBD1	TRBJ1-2	CASALGQGYGYTF	TGCGCCAGCGCATTGGGACAGGGCTATGGCTACACCTTC
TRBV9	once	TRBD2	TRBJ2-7	CASSVGLAYEQYF	TGTGCCAGCAGCGTTGGACTAGCCTACGAGCAGTACTTC
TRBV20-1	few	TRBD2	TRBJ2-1	CSAEGLAGTNEQFF	TGCAGTGCCGAGGGACTAGCGGGTACCAATGAGCAGTTCTTC
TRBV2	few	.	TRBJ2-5	CASSAGVKETQYF	TGTGCCAGCAGTGCCGGTGTTAAAGAGACCCAGTACTTC
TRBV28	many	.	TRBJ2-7	CASSPSGTQGIHEQYF	TGTGCCAGCAGTCCTTCAGGAACGCAGGGGATCCACGAGCAGTACTTC